One sample yielded the 14 T cell receptor beta chains listed below, sequenced in a study of blood T cell repertoires in COVID-19. The table came from immunoSEQ multiplex PCR; TCRdb's copy has only in-frame clones and leaves some out. The sample lists 120,000 to 150,000 clones; around 89% were seen once. The sample consisted of peripheral blood. The receptors were gathered from a man between 18 and 29 years old with COVID-19, enrolled during active disease.

The gene calls are TRBV2 and TRBJ2-3; TRBD1 is a possible D gene (5 bases). The CDR3 runs to 16 residues. V lost 0 bases and J 0 bases, leaving 10 bases between the germline ends. Germline lookup yields CDR1 SNHLY and CDR2 FYNNEI. The CDR3 DNA reads as TGTGCCAGCAGTGAAGCTGGGGCCCCTAGCACAGATACGCAGTATTTT. This encodes CASSEAGAPSTDTQYF.

This sequence joins TRBV28 and TRBJ2-5; 9 nucleotides match TRBD1. V lost 6 bases, J lost 4 bases, and 3 bases stayed unmatched. CDR3 size: 13 residues. The germline CDR1 and CDR2 sequences are MDHEN and SYDVKM. CDR3 protein: CASRTGGLETQYF. CDR3 nucleotides: TGTGCCAGCAGGACAGGGGGGCTAGAGACCCAGTACTTC.

The chain uses TRBV24-1 and TRBJ1-4; 9 positions agree with TRBD1. Germline loops: CDR1 KGHDR, CDR2 SFDVKD. V was pared by 3 bases and J by 8 bases, with 6 bases of the junction left unmatched. The CDR3 spans 15 residues. CDR3: CATSDGTGRGEKLFF. The CDR3 coding sequence is TGTGCCACCAGTGATGGGACAGGGCGCGGCGAAAAACTGTTTTTT.

The CDR3 DNA reads TGTGCCAGCAGTTCCGGGAGCCCGATGGGGGCAGATACGCAGTATTTT. Its translation is CASSSGSPMGADTQYF. The chain combines TRBV7-2 with TRBJ2-3; maybe TRBD2 (6 bases). This CDR3 has 16 residues. V gave up 6 bases and J gave up 4 bases, with 20 bases separating them. The germline CDR1 and CDR2 sequences are SGHTA and FQGNSA.

V is TRBV7-2 and J is TRBJ1-2; D gene unclear. Germline V gene lookup returns CDR1 SGHTA and CDR2 FQGNSA. The CDR3 totals 15 residues. The V end was cut by 5 bases, the J end by 7 bases, with 20 bases between. CDR3 DNA sequence: TGTGCCAGCAGCCCCGGTCCCGACTCCTTGGGTGGCTACACCTTC. This sequence encodes CASSPGPDSLGGYTF.

The chain joins TRBV6-5 to TRBJ1-2, with TRBD1 identical over 7 bases. Germline-derived CDR1 and CDR2 are MNHEY and SVGAGI. The V and J ends lost 0 bases and 7 bases, in that order; junction bases with no gene match: 8. The CDR3 sequence is 15 residues long. DNA for the CDR3: TGTGCCAGCAGTTACTCGAGACAGGGACTCTCTGGCTACACCTTC. This sequence encodes CASSYSRQGLSGYTF.

The sample holds a few counts of this clone. The chain couples TRBV27 to TRBJ1-2; D remains unclear. CDR1 is MNHEY, CDR2 SMNVEV, per germline (reference sequence). The CDR3 loop spans 12 amino acids. Deletions cut 6 bases from V and 1 base from J, with 6 bases between. The chain's CDR3 is CASRQFNYGYTF. The CDR3 nucleotides are TGTGCCAGCAGACAGTTTAACTATGGCTACACCTTC.

This chain connects TRBV28 to TRBJ2-4; 11 positions match TRBD2. This CDR3 comprises 15 residues. CDR1 is MDHEN, CDR2 SYDVKM, per germline. Trimming removed 6 bases from V and 6 bases from J; junction bases left unmatched: 7. CDR3 nucleotide sequence: TGTGCCAGCAGGGACGCCGGGACTAGCGGAAACATTCAGTACTTC. This gives the protein CASRDAGTSGNIQYF.

V gene TRBV3-1 (or the pseudogene TRBV3-2) combines with J gene TRBJ2-2, with TRBD2 as a possible D gene (5 bases). CDR3 length: 13 residues. The ends were cut back, 3 bases at V and 5 bases at J, with 7 bases in the middle. Per the germline V gene, CDR1 is LGHDT and CDR2 is YNNKEL (reference sequence). This chain's CDR3 is CASSHWRTGELFF. The DNA of the CDR3 is TGTGCCAGCAGCCATTGGAGGACCGGGGAGCTGTTTTTT.

The gene calls are TRBV12-5 and TRBJ2-1, with 9 bases aligning to TRBD2. CDR3 length: 15 amino acids. J was trimmed by 8 bases and V by 4 bases; bases with no gene match: 9. Looked up from germline, CDR1 is LGHNT and CDR2 is FRNRAP. The CDR3 coding sequence is TGTGCTAGTGGTTCCCGGGGTAGCGGGAGCTATGAGCAGTTCTTC. Amino acid sequence: CASGSRGSGSYEQFF.

The V call is TRBV12-3 or TRBV12-4, the J call TRBJ2-3; D gene ambiguous. V dropped 8 bases and J dropped 1 base, with 7 bases sitting between them. The CDR3 contains 12 residues. Here the CDR3 reads CASAPGTDTQYF. As DNA, the CDR3 is TGTGCCAGCGCACCAGGCACAGATACGCAGTATTTT.

J is TRBJ2-7 and V is TRBV13; 7 bases map to TRBD1. The CDR3 runs 13 residues. The V gene end was trimmed by 4 bases and the J gene end by 6 bases; junction bases not matched to a gene: 6. The germline CDR1 and CDR2 sequences are PRHDT and FYEKMQ (reference sequence). The CDR3 here is CASSSLDRSEQYF. The CDR3 DNA reads TGTGCCAGCAGCTCCCTGGACAGGAGCGAGCAGTACTTC.

The rearrangement joins TRBV14 to TRBJ1-3; no clear D gene. V dropped 5 bases and J dropped 3 bases, with 5 bases sitting between them. This CDR3 region has 12 residues. Looked up from germline, CDR1 is SGHDN and CDR2 is FVKESK. As DNA, the CDR3 is TGTGCCAGCAGCTCCGTTGGAAACACCATATATTTT. Translating it yields CASSSVGNTIYF. The full variable domain, rest sourced from reference TRBV14 and TRBJ1-3, is EAGVTQFPSHSVIEKGQTVTLRCDPISGHDNLYWYRRVMGKEIKFLLHFVKESKQDESGMPNNRFLAERTGGTYSTLKVQPAELEDSGVYFCASSSVGNTIYFGEGSWLTVV.

The rearrangement uses TRBV7-9 and TRBJ1-5; D may be TRBD1 (6 bases). The CDR3 is 14 amino acids. Germline V gene sequence: CDR1 SEHNR, CDR2 FQNEAQ (reference sequence). Between the trimmed V and J ends, which lost 4 bases and 5 bases, there was a span of 12 bases. CDR3 region: CASSSQGLDQPQHF. The CDR3, as DNA: TGTGCCAGCAGCTCACAGGGATTGGATCAGCCCCAGCATTTT.